The present TCR beta chain was sequenced within a study of cytomegalovirus exposure and HLA in healthy donors. Assay: immunoSEQ multiplex PCR; the TCRdb copy retains only in-frame clones and omits some. The table lists approximately 220,000 clones, roughly 88% of them singletons, with more than 12% in the top ten. Germline V lookup: CDR1 SGHNT, CDR2 YYREEE (reference sequence). V was shortened by 3 bases and J by 5 bases, with 15 bases between the two germline ends. This CDR3 contains 15 residues. V is TRBV5-4 and J is TRBJ2-1; D possibly corresponds to TRBD2 (5 bases). This receptor was identified in a woman in her 30s in good health and CMV-seropositive. The sample consisted of PBMCs. CDR3 in DNA: TGTGCCAGCAGCTCGGAGGCTCACTACAACAATGAGCAGTTCTTC. This encodes CASSSEAHYNNEQFF.